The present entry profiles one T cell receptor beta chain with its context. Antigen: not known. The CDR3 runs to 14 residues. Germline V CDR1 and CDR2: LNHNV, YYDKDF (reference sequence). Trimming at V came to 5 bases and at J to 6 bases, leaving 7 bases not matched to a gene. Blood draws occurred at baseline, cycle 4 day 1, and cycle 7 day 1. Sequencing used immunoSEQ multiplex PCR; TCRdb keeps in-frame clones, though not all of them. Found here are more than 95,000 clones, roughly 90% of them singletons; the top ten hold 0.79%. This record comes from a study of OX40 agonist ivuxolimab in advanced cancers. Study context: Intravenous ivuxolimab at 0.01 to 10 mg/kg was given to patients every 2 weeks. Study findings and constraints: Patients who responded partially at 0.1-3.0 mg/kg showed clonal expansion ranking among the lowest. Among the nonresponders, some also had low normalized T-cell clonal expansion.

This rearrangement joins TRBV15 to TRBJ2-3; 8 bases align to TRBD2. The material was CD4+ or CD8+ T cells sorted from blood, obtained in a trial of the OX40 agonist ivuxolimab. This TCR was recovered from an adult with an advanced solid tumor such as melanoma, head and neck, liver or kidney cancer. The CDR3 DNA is TGTGCCACCAGCGCGGGGGGCTCTCAGGATACGCAGTATTTT. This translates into CATSAGGSQDTQYF.